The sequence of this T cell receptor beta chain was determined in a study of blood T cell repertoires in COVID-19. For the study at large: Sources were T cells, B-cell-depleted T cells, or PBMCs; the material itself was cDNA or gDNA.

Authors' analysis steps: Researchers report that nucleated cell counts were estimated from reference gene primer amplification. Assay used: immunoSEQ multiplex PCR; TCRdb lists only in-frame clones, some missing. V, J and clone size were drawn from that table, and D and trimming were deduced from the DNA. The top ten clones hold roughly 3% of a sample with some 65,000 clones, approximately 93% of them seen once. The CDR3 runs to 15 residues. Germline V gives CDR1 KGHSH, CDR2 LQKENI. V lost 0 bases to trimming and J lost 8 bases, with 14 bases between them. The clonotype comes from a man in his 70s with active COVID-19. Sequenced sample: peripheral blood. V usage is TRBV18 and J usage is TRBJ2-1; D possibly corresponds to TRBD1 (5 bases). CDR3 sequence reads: CASSPPGQGRYEQFF. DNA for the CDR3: TGTGCCAGCTCACCACCGGGGCAGGGTCGATATGAGCAGTTCTTC.